These 12 T cell receptor beta chains were sequenced from one sample in a study of human T cells and chemical hapten exposure. MiXCR, applied by TCRdb to the RACE reads, yields one record per CDR3 protein. This table holds about 290,000 distinct CDR3 sequences, almost 8% found once. The time point was: pre-sensitization, week 0. The treatment here: therapeutic diphenylcyclopropenone sensitization with weekly scalp DPC. The sequences come from whole blood, collected in connection with sensitization to the hapten diphenylcyclopropenone (DPC). Receptors originate from a man younger than 30 with alopecia areata. Some clones in this sample may be carry-over from other donors' samples.

This clonotype was recorded a few times. The chain joins TRBV21-1 to TRBJ2-7; the table's D call TRBD1 went unverified against the DNA. TRBV21-1 is termed a pseudogene. CDR3 length: 16 amino acids. The CDR3 loop is CASSRAGTRFEYEQYF. CDR3 DNA: TGTGCCAGCAGCAGGGCCGGGACCCGGTTCGAATACGAGCAGTACTTC.

The chain combines TRBV20-1 with TRBJ1-4; unclear D gene. The germline gives CDR1 DFQATT, CDR2 SNEGSKA (reference sequence). The length of the CDR3 is 14 residues. V was shortened by 3 bases and J by 5 bases, with 13 bases between the two germline ends. CDR3 loop: CSASLLPHNEKLFF. CDR3 coding DNA: TGCAGTGCTAGTCTATTACCACACAATGAAAAACTGTTTTTT.

This clonotype was counted many times. The chain links TRBV29-1 to TRBJ1-1; D gene ambiguous. The CDR3 extends over 15 amino acids. CDR1 and CDR2 from the germline V gene are SQVTM and ANQGSEA. The V end was cut by 5 bases, the J end by 3 bases, with 19 bases between. As DNA, the CDR3 is TGCAGCGTTTCGGACGGCCAGAAAACCTACACTGAAGCTTTCTTT. The encoded protein is CSVSDGQKTYTEAFF.

In this sample, this clonotype turned up a few times. The chain carries TRBV6-5 and TRBJ2-3; 7 nucleotides align to TRBD1. V lost 0 bases and J lost 2; bases outside the gene matches: 11. This CDR3 has 18 residues. Per the germline V gene, CDR1 is MNHEY and CDR2 is SVGAGI. CDR3 DNA: TGTGCCAGCAGTTACTCCGAAGCCGGCCAGGGGGACACAGATACGCAGTATTTT. This sequence encodes CASSYSEAGQGDTDTQYF.

Only a few counts were recorded for this clonotype. V and J are TRBV7-3 and TRBJ2-3; TRBD2 agrees at 7 bases. V lost 0 bases and J lost 7; bases outside the gene matches: 4. The CDR3 consists of 14 residues. The V gene's germline CDR1 is SGHTA and CDR2 FQGTGA. The CDR3 DNA reads TGTGCCAGCAGCTTAACGTCGGGGGGAAATACGCAGTATTTT. Translation: CASSLTSGGNTQYF.

V and J are TRBV6-2 or TRBV6-3 and TRBJ1-1, with a possible D match to TRBD1 (5 bases). Trimming removed 7 bases from V and 4 bases from J, with 13 bases in between. Per the germline V gene, CDR1 is MNHEY and CDR2 is SVGEGT. This CDR3 is built from 13 residues. CDR3 sequence reads: CASNHRQSTEAFF. CDR3 in DNA: TGTGCCAGCAACCACCGACAGAGCACTGAAGCTTTCTTT.

Points on this clonotype: A junction boundary mismatches the germline segment, possibly from a read error. The V call is TRBV7-8, the J call TRBJ1-2, with 8 positions matching TRBD1. This CDR3 has 13 residues. Germline loops: CDR1 SGHVS, CDR2 FQNEAQ. CDR3 sequence: CVSSRDRGDGYTF. CDR3 DNA: TGTGTCAGCAGCAGAGACAGGGGCGATGGCTACACCTTC.

This clonotype has a count of ten or more. The chain is built from TRBV29-1 and TRBJ2-5, with TRBD2 identical over 8 bases. The CDR3 is 13 residues long. In germline, CDR1 is SQVTM, CDR2 ANQGSEA. Losses at the gene ends were 7 bases for V and 1 base for J; bases not matched to a gene: 5. Here the CDR3 reads CSAKGLVQETQYF. CDR3 nucleotides: TGCAGCGCTAAGGGACTAGTCCAAGAGACCCAGTACTTC.

There are a few counts of this clonotype. V gene TRBV20-1 combines with J gene TRBJ2-3, with 9 bases lining up with TRBD2. The J segment lost 5 bases and the V segment lost 6 bases, leaving 15 bases of the junction unmatched. The CDR3 has 16 residues. Germline V gives CDR1 DFQATT, CDR2 SNEGSKA (reference sequence). The DNA for the CDR3 is TGCAGTGCAGGTTCTGTGGCGGGGGGGCCGGTAGATACGCAGTATTTT. It yields the protein CSAGSVAGGPVDTQYF.

In its sample, this clonotype was seen a few times. The gene calls are TRBV20-1 and TRBJ1-1; a weak D match, TRBD1 (6 bases). V was pared by 1 base and J by 5 bases, with 17 bases between. Germline V CDR1 and CDR2: DFQATT, SNEGSKA (reference sequence). The CDR3 sequence is 15 residues long. The CDR3 sequence: CSARVLSGVWTEAFF. In DNA, the CDR3 is TGCAGTGCTAGAGTTCTCTCAGGGGTTTGGACTGAAGCTTTCTTT.

This clonotype came up many times. The gene calls are TRBV5-1 and TRBJ2-1; no clear D gene. Germline loops: CDR1 SGHRS, CDR2 YFSETQ. V shed 0 bases and J shed 8 bases, with 6 bases lying between them. The CDR3 spans 12 residues. Here the CDR3 DNA reads TGCGCCAGCAGCTTGGCTTGGGATGAGCAGTTCTTC. Translated: CASSLAWDEQFF.

This clonotype was recorded a few times. The chain couples TRBV6-1 to TRBJ2-2, with D possibly being TRBD1 (6 bases). V was cut by 6 bases and J by 8 bases, with 16 bases left in between. This CDR3 has 14 amino acids. In germline, CDR1 is MNHNS, CDR2 SASEGT. CDR3 loop: CASRRDTISGELFF. DNA for the CDR3: TGTGCCAGCAGGAGGGACACAATAAGTGGGGAGCTGTTTTTT.